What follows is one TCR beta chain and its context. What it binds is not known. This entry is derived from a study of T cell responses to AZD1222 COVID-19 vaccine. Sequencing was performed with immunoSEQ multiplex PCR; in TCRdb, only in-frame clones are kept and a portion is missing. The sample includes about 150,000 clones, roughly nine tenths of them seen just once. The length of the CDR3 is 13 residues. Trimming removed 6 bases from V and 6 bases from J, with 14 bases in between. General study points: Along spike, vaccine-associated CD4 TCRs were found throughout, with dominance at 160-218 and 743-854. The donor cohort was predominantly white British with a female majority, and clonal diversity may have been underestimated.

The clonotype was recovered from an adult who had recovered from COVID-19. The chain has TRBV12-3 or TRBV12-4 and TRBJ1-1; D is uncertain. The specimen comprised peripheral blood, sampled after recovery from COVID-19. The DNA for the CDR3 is TGTGCCAGCAGCCGTCGGGTTATTCCTGAAGCTTTCTTT. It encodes CASSRRVIPEAFF.